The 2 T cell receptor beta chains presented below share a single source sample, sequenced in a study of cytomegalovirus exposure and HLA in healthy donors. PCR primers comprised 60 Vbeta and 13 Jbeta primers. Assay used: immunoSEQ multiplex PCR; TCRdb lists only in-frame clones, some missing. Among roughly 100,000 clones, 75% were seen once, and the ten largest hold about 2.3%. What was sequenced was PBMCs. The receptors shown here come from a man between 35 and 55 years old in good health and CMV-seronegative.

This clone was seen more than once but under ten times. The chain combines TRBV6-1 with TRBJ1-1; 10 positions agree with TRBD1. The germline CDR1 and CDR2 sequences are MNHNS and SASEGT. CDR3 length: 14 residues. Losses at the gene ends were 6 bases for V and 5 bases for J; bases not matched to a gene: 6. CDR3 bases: TGTGCCAGCAGGATGACAGGGGGCGAAACTGAAGCTTTCTTT. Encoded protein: CASRMTGGETEAFF.

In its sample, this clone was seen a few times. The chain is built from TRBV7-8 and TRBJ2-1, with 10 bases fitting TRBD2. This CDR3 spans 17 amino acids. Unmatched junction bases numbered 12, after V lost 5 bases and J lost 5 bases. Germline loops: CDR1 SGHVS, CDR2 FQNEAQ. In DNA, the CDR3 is TGTGCCAGCAGCCCATTCGTAGCGGGGGGTTCCGACAATGAGCAGTTCTTC. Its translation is CASSPFVAGGSDNEQFF.